Shown below are 2 T cell receptor beta chains from a single sample sequenced in a study of regulatory T cells in long-lasting Graves disease. Time point here: newly diagnosed GD, antithyroid drugs for less than 3 months. Following extraction of RNA from PBMCs, that RNA was used to make the TCR library. Both iRepertoire HTBI primers and Arm-PCR of CDR3 regions were used to build the TCR beta libraries. TCRdb processed the multiplex PCR reads anew with MiXCR; each CDR3 protein has one entry. This sample has hundreds of thousands of distinct CDR3 sequences, with around 17% found just once. The data also belong to a second study, concerning T cells in Graves' hyperthyroidism and ophthalmopathy.

The sample consisted of peripheral blood mononuclear cells (PBMCs), taken at new diagnosis, from a patient treated with antithyroid drugs. The receptors originated from a woman younger than 45 with Graves disease.

This clonotype was recorded at least ten times. The genes are TRBV27 and TRBJ1-6, with a tentative D call TRBD1 (5 bases). V shed 4 bases and J shed 6 bases, with 10 bases lying between them. The germline V gene encodes CDR1 MNHEY and CDR2 SMNVEV (reference sequence). This CDR3 spans 14 amino acids. CDR3 sequence: CASSSGRSNSPLHF. In DNA, the CDR3 is TGTGCCAGCAGTTCGGGACGGAGTAATTCACCCCTCCACTTT.

This clonotype came up many times. The V and J genes are TRBV28 and TRBJ1-3; 9 positions agree with TRBD1. Germline V gene sequence: CDR1 MDHEN, CDR2 SYDVKM. Unmatched junction bases numbered 9, after V lost 4 bases and J lost 2 bases. There are 17 residues in the CDR3. The CDR3 protein is CASSSPGQGFTGNTIYF. Here the CDR3 DNA reads TGTGCCAGCAGTTCCCCGGGACAGGGATTTACTGGAAACACCATATATTTT.